Listed below are T cell receptor beta chains from one sample, sequenced in a study of T cell clones after liver transplantation. Measured with immunoSEQ multiplex PCR; TCRdb has only the in-frame clones, and not every one. The top ten clones hold 2.1% of a sample with about 75,000 clones, under 90% of them seen once. The sample was CD4+ T cells from blood, taken around 50 months after liver transplant. These receptors were taken from a human patient who received a liver transplant. Some T cells may be supplied by the graft donor. Both conserved end residues are part of each CDR3. D genes are given only for firm matches. Clone size appears in some rows only: once, few, many, or a class for an expanded clone.

clone_size,d_call,v_call,j_call,cdr3_aa,cdr3_nt
-,-,TRBV5-4,TRBJ2-7,CASSSAGSAREQYF,TGTGCCAGCAGTTCCGCAGGGTCGGCGAGGGAGCAGTACTTC
-,-,TRBV7-3,TRBJ1-2,CASSLSGLHYGYTF,TGTGCCAGCAGCTTATCAGGGCTGCACTATGGCTACACCTTC
-,-,TRBV11-2,TRBJ2-5,CASSSNRDQETQYF,TGTGCCAGCAGCAGTAACAGGGATCAAGAGACCCAGTACTTC
-,-,TRBV18,TRBJ2-1,CASSPASSNNEQFF,TGTGCCAGCTCACCGGCTAGCAGCAACAATGAGCAGTTCTTC
-,-,TRBV11-2,TRBJ1-2,CASRHDRNYGYTF,TGTGCCAGCAGACATGACCGCAACTATGGCTACACCTTC
-,-,TRBV11-1,TRBJ2-1,CASGKGEGPNHNEQFF,TGTGCCAGTGGGAAGGGGGAGGGCCCAAATCACAATGAGCAGTTCTTC
-,TRBD2,TRBV7-2,TRBJ2-5,CASSLGREAVETQYF,TGTGCCAGCAGCTTAGGTCGGGAGGCCGTGGAGACCCAGTACTTC
-,-,TRBV30,TRBJ2-1,CAWSVFREQFF,TGTGCCTGGAGTGTGTTTCGGGAGCAGTTCTTC
once,TRBD1,TRBV11-3,TRBJ2-7,CASSKGQGVYEQYF,TGTGCCAGCAGCAAGGGACAGGGGGTCTACGAGCAGTACTTC
-,TRBD1,TRBV18,TRBJ2-3,CASSPGQGTTDTQYF,TGTGCCAGCTCACCAGGACAGGGGACCACAGATACGCAGTATTTT
-,TRBD2,TRBV7-2,TRBJ2-7,CASSLQRGLYEQYF,TGTGCCAGCAGCTTACAGCGGGGGCTTTACGAGCAGTACTTC
few,-,TRBV19,TRBJ2-2,CASLATHLGTGELFF,TGTGCCAGTCTAGCGACCCATCTCGGCACCGGGGAGCTGTTTTTT
once,TRBD1,TRBV7-2,TRBJ2-2,CASSPRTGGTGELFF,TGTGCCAGCAGCCCCCGGACAGGGGGGACCGGGGAGCTGTTTTTT
-,TRBD1,TRBV5-6,TRBJ1-1,CASSDTGGTEAFF,TGTGCCAGCAGCGATACAGGGGGCACTGAAGCTTTCTTT
-,-,TRBV5-6,TRBJ1-4,CASSTNIQGPRNEKLFF,TGTGCCAGCAGCACAAACATACAGGGTCCCCGTAATGAAAAACTGTTTTTT
-,-,TRBV21-1,TRBJ2-5,CASSKGGRQQETQYF,TGTGCCAGCAGCAAAGGCGGGAGACAGCAAGAGACCCAGTACTTC
-,TRBD1,TRBV7-2,TRBJ1-1,CASSRTGRNTEAFF,TGTGCCAGCAGTCGGACAGGACGGAACACTGAAGCTTTCTTT
-,-,TRBV28,TRBJ2-5,CASSVSQETQYF,TGTGCCAGCAGTGTCAGCCAAGAGACCCAGTACTTC
-,TRBD2,TRBV5-4,TRBJ2-5,CASSLPGLAGSETQYF,TGTGCCAGCAGCTTACCGGGACTAGCGGGTTCGGAGACCCAGTACTTC
once,TRBD1,TRBV6-1,TRBJ1-2,CASSEAPFSTGLREGYTF,TGTGCCAGCAGTGAAGCTCCTTTTTCGACAGGGTTAAGAGAAGGCTACACCTTC
once,TRBD1,TRBV7-3,TRBJ2-3,CASSSRTGFTDTQYF,TGTGCCAGCAGCTCCCGGACAGGCTTCACAGATACGCAGTATTTT
-,-,TRBV23-1,TRBJ2-5,CASRSSGPRGETQYF,TGCGCCAGTAGGAGTAGCGGACCTAGAGGAGAGACCCAGTACTTC
-,-,TRBV28,TRBJ1-1,CASSGAGGRDEAFF,TGTGCCAGCAGTGGAGCCGGGGGAAGGGATGAAGCTTTCTTT
-,TRBD2,TRBV7-9,TRBJ2-7,CASIPGQTYSSGIQYF,TGTGCCAGCATCCCAGGACAGACATACTCTAGCGGGATCCAGTACTTC
-,-,TRBV4-1,TRBJ2-5,CASSQFGGAGTQYF,TGCGCCAGCAGCCAATTTGGCGGAGCGGGGACCCAGTACTTC
few,-,TRBV27,TRBJ2-7,CAISRGYEQYF,TGTGCCATCTCGAGGGGCTACGAGCAGTACTTC
once,-,TRBV2,TRBJ1-1,CASSFSGDLNTEAFF,TGTGCCAGCAGCTTCTCCGGGGACTTGAACACTGAAGCTTTCTTT
-,-,TRBV2,TRBJ2-3,CASSPMAGRYTQYF,TGTGCCAGCAGTCCCATGGCAGGGAGGTATACGCAGTATTTT
once,-,TRBV5-4,TRBJ2-5,CASSRTATEQETQYF,TGTGCCAGCAGTCGGACAGCAACTGAACAAGAGACCCAGTACTTC
-,-,TRBV5-1,TRBJ1-1,CASSFGENTEAFF,TGCGCCAGCAGCTTTGGGGAGAACACTGAAGCTTTCTTT